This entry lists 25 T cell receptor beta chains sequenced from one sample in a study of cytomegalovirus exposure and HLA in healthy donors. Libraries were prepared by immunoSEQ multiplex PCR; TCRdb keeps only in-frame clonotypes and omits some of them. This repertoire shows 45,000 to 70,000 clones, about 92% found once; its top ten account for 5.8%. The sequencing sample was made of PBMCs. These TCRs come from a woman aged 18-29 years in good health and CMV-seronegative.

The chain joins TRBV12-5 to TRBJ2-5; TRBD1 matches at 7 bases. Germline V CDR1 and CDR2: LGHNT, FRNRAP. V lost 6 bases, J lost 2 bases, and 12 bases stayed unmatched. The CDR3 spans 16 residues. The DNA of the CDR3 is TGTGCTAGTGGAATGGGACAGACCAGGCGGCAAGAGACCCAGTACTTC. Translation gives CASGMGQTRRQETQYF.

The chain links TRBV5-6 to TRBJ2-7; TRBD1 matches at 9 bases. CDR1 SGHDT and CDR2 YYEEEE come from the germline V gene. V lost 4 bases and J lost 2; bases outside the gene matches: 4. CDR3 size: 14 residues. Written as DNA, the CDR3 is TGTGCCAGCAGCCGGACAGGGGAACCCTACGAGCAGTACGTC. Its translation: CASSRTGEPYEQYV.

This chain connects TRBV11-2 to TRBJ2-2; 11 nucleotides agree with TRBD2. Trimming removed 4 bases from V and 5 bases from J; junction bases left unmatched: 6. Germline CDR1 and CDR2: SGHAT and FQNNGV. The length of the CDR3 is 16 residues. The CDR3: CASSSGLAGGTGELFF. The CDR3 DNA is TGTGCCAGCAGCTCTGGACTAGCGGGTGGGACCGGGGAGCTGTTTTTT.

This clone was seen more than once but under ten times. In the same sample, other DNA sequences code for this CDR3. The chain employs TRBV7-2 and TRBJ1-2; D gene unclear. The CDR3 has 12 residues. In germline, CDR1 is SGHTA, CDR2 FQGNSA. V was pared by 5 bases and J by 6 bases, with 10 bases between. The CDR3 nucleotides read TGTGCCAGCAGCCGGGAACGGGATGGCTACACCTTC. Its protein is CASSRERDGYTF.

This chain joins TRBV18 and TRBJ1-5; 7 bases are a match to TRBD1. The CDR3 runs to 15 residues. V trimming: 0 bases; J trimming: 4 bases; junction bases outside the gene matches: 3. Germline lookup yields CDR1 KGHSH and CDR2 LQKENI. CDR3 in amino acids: CASSPPGQPNQPQHF. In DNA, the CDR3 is TGTGCCAGCTCACCACCGGGACAGCCTAATCAGCCCCAGCATTTT.

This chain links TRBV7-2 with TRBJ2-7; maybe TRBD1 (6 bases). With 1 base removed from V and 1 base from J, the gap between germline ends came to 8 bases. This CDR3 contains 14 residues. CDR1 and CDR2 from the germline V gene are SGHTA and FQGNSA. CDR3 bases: TGTGCCAGCAGCTTAGTCAGGGGATCCTACGAGCAGTACTTC. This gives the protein CASSLVRGSYEQYF.

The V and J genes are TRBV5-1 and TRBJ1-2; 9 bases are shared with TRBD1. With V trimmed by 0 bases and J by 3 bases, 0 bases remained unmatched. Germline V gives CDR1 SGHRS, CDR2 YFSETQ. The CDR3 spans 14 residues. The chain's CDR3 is CASSLGQGDYGYTF. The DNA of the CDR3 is TGCGCCAGCAGCTTGGGACAGGGGGACTATGGCTACACCTTC.

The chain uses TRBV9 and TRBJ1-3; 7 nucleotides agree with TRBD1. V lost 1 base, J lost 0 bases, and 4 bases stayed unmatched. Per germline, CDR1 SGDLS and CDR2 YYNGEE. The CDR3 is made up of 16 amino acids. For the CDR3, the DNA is TGTGCCAGCAGCGTATCGGGACAGAACTCTGGAAACACCATATATTTT. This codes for CASSVSGQNSGNTIYF.

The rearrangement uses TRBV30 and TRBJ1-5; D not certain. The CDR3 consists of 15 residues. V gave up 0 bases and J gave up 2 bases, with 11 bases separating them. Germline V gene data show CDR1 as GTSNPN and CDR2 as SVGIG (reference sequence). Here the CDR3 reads CAWSVGPGGNQPQHF. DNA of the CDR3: TGTGCCTGGAGTGTTGGTCCCGGGGGCAATCAGCCCCAGCATTTT.

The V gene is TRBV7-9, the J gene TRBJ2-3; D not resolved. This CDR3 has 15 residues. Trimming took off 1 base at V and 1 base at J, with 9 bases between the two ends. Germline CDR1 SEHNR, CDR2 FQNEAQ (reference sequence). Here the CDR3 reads CASSLVQVRTDTQYF. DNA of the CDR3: TGTGCCAGCAGCTTAGTGCAGGTTCGCACAGATACGCAGTATTTT.

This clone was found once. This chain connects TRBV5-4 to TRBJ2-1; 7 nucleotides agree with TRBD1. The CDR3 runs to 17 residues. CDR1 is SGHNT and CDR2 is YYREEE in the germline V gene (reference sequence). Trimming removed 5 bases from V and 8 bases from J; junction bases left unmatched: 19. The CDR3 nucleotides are TGTGCCAGCAGATCGGAGGCAGGGGGAAATCGGATCTATGAGCAGTTCTTC. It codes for CASRSEAGGNRIYEQFF.

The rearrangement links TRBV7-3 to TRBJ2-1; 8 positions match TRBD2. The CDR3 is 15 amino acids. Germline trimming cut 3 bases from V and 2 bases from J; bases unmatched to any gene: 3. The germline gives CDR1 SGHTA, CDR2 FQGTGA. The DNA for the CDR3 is TGTGCCAGCAGCTTGACTAGCGCGGCCTACAATGAGCAGTTCTTC. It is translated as CASSLTSAAYNEQFF. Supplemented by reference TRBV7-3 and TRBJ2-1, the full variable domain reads GAGVSQTPSNKVTEKGKYVELRCDPISGHTALYWYRQSLGQGPEFLIYFQGTGAADDSGLPNDRFFAVRPEGSVSTLKIQRTERGDSAVYLCASSLTSAAYNEQFFGPGTRLTVL.

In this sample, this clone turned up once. CDR3 DNA sequence: TGTGCCAGCAGTTCGGACCCACGGGACAGGGGCTACACCTTC. Its protein is CASSSDPRDRGYTF. The rearrangement links TRBV28 to TRBJ1-2; TRBD1 matches at 8 bases. J was trimmed by 8 bases and V by 4 bases; bases with no gene match: 9. Per germline, CDR1 MDHEN and CDR2 SYDVKM. CDR3 length equals 14 residues.

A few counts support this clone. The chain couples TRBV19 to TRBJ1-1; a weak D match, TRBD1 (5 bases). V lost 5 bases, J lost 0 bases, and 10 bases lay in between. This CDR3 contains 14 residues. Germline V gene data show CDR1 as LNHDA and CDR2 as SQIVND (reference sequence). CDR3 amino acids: CASSPKGVNTEAFF. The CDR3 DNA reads TGTGCCAGTAGTCCAAAAGGGGTGAACACTGAAGCTTTCTTT.

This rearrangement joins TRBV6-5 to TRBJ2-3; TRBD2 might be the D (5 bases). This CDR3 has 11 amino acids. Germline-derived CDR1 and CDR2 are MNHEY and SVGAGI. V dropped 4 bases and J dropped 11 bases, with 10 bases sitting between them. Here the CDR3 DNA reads TGTGCCAGCAGTTGGGTCGGGATGCAGTATTTT. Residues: CASSWVGMQYF.

The CDR3 DNA reads as TGCGCCAGCAGACCCGTCGGAGGATCTAGCACAGATACGCAGTATTTT. Its translation: CASRPVGGSSTDTQYF. V usage is TRBV5-1 and J usage is TRBJ2-3; TRBD2 might be the D (5 bases). This CDR3 has 16 amino acids. Trimming pared 5 bases from V and 0 bases from J, leaving 16 bases between. Per the germline V gene, CDR1 is SGHRS and CDR2 is YFSETQ.

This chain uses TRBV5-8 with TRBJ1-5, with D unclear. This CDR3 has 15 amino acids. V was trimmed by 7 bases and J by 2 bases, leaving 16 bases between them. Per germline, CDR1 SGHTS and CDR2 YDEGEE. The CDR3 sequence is CASQESSVGNQPQHF. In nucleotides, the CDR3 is TGTGCCAGCCAAGAATCGTCCGTAGGCAATCAGCCCCAGCATTTT. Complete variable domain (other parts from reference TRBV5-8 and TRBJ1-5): EAGVTQSPTHLIKTRGQQATLRCSPISGHTSVYWYQQALGLGLQFLLWYDEGEERNRGNFPPRFSGRQFPNYSSELNVNALELEDSALYLCASQESSVGNQPQHFGDGTRLSIL.

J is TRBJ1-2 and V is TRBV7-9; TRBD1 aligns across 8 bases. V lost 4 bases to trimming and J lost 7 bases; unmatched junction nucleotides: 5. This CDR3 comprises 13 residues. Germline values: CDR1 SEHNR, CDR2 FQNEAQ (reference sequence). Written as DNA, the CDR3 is TGTGCCAGCAGCTCCCCAGGGGGCCGTGGCTACACCTTC. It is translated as CASSSPGGRGYTF.

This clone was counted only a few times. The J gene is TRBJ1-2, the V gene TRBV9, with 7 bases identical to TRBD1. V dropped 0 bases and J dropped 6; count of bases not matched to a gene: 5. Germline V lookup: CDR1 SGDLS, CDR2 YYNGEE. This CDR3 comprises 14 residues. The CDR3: CASSVGGTENGYTF. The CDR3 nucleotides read TGTGCCAGCAGCGTAGGAGGGACAGAGAATGGCTACACCTTC.

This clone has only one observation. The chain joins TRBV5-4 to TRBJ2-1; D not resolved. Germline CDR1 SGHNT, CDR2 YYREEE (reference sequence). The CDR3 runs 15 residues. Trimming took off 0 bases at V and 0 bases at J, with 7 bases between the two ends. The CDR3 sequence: CASSLGADSYNEQFF. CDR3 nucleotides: TGTGCCAGCAGCTTGGGGGCAGACTCCTACAATGAGCAGTTCTTC.

This CDR3 is CASSYSPGNNEKLFF. CDR3 coding DNA: TGTGCCAGCAGTTACTCGCCGGGTAATAATGAAAAACTGTTTTTT. J is TRBJ1-4 and V is TRBV6-6; D unclear. Germline V CDR1 and CDR2: MNHNY, SVGAGI (reference sequence). The germline V and J ends were trimmed by 0 bases and 4 bases, with 9 bases remaining between them. CDR3 size: 15 residues.

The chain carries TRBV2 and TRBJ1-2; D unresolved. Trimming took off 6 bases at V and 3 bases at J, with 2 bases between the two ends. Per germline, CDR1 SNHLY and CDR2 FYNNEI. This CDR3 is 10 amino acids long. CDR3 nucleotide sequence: TGTGCCAGCAGCGACTATGGCTACACCTTC. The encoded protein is CASSDYGYTF.

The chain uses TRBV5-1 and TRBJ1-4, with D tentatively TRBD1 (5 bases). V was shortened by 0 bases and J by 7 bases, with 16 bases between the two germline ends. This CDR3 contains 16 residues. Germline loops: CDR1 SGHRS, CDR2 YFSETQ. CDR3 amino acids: CASSLVGRDLGEKLFF. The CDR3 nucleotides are TGCGCCAGCAGCTTGGTCGGACGGGACTTAGGTGAAAAACTGTTTTTT.

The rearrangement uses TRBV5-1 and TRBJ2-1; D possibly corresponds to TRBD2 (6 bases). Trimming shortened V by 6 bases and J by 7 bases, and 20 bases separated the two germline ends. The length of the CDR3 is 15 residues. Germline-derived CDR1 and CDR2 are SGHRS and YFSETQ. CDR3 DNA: TGCGCCAGCAAGACTAGTGGGGTGGGGATGAATGAGCAGTTCTTC. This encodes CASKTSGVGMNEQFF. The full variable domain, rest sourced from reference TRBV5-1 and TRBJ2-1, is KAGVTQTPRYLIKTRGQQVTLSCSPISGHRSVSWYQQTPGQGLQFLFEYFSETQRNKGNFPGRFSGRQFSNSRSEMNVSTLELGDSALYLCASKTSGVGMNEQFFGPGTRLTVL.

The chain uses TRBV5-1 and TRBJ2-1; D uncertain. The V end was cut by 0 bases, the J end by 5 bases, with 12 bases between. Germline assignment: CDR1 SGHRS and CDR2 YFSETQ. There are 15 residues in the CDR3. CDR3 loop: CASSLVAGGDNEQFF. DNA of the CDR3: TGCGCCAGCAGCTTGGTGGCAGGTGGTGACAATGAGCAGTTCTTC.